A single sample gave rise to the 12 T cell receptor beta chains below, sequenced in a study of T cell responses to AZD1222 COVID-19 vaccine. Produced via immunoSEQ multiplex PCR; TCRdb's table is partial and in-frame only. The table records around 130,000 clones, under 95% of them present only once. Sequencing used peripheral blood, obtained on day 0 of AZD1222 vaccination. The receptors derive from an adult in good health.

The chain couples TRBV29-1 to TRBJ1-1; D is unclear. Germline V gives CDR1 SQVTM, CDR2 ANQGSEA. V gave up 6 bases and J gave up 0 bases, with 11 bases separating them. The CDR3 is 13 amino acids. CDR3 region: CSVKVGLNTEAFF. DNA of the CDR3: TGCAGCGTCAAAGTGGGCCTGAACACTGAAGCTTTCTTT.

The chain has TRBV19 and TRBJ1-1; D might be TRBD1 (5 bases). The CDR3 is 14 amino acids. Germline V gives CDR1 LNHDA, CDR2 SQIVND (reference sequence). With 2 bases removed from V and 3 bases from J, the gap between germline ends came to 10 bases. The CDR3 protein is CASSILGGDTEAFF. As DNA, the CDR3 is TGTGCCAGTAGTATACTGGGGGGGGACACTGAAGCTTTCTTT.

This rearrangement joins TRBV12-3 or TRBV12-4 to TRBJ2-5, with D perhaps matching TRBD1 or TRBD2 (5 bases each). CDR3 length: 11 amino acids. V gave up 4 bases and J gave up 5 bases, with 5 bases separating them. The CDR3 loop reads CASSWGETQYF. CDR3 DNA: TGTGCCAGCAGTTGGGGGGAGACCCAGTACTTC.

This sequence joins TRBV5-5 and TRBJ1-3, with D uncertain. Germline CDR1 and CDR2: SGHKS and YYEKEE (reference sequence). This CDR3 has 16 amino acids. Trimming took 0 bases from V and 0 from J, leaving 10 bases between them. CDR3 sequence: CASSLEAARSGNTIYF. In nucleotides, the CDR3 is TGTGCCAGCAGCTTGGAGGCAGCCCGCTCTGGAAACACCATATATTTT.

This chain uses TRBV3-1 (or the pseudogene TRBV3-2) with TRBJ1-5; 9 positions match TRBD1. The CDR3 is made up of 15 amino acids. Germline V gene sequence: CDR1 LGHDT, CDR2 YNNKEL (reference sequence). J lost 5 bases, V lost 4 bases, and 6 bases had no gene match. For the CDR3, the DNA is TGTGCCAGCAGCCTAGGGGGACAGGGTCATCAGCCCCAGCATTTT. This codes for CASSLGGQGHQPQHF.

The chain recombines TRBV24-1 with TRBJ2-1; the D is unclear. CDR3 size: 13 residues. The ends were cut back, 5 bases at V and 7 bases at J, with 11 bases in the middle. The germline V gene encodes CDR1 KGHDR and CDR2 SFDVKD. The DNA of the CDR3 is TGTGCCACCAGTGCGTCGAACGAGAATGAGCAGTTCTTC. It translates to CATSASNENEQFF.

The V gene is TRBV3-1 (or the pseudogene TRBV3-2), the J gene TRBJ2-7; TRBD1 agrees at 7 bases. Germline V gene sequence: CDR1 LGHDT, CDR2 YNNKEL (reference sequence). J lost 7 bases, V lost 6 bases, and 6 bases had no gene match. This CDR3 has 12 amino acids. Written as DNA, the CDR3 is TGTGCCAGCAGAGCGACAGGGAAAGAGCAGTACTTC. Translated: CASRATGKEQYF.

This clone was observed once. This chain's CDR3 is CASSAWGRNNEQFF. The CDR3 DNA sequence: TGTGCCAGTAGTGCCTGGGGGCGGAACAATGAGCAGTTCTTC. The chain is built from TRBV19 and TRBJ2-1; D might be TRBD1 (6 bases). The CDR3 consists of 14 residues. Germline V gene data show CDR1 as LNHDA and CDR2 as SQIVND (reference sequence). Trimming took off 5 bases at V and 5 bases at J, with 13 bases between the two ends.

CDR3: CASSLNSAQLNTEAFF. The DNA for the CDR3 is TGTGCCAGCAGTTTAAATTCGGCACAACTGAACACTGAAGCTTTCTTT. V usage is TRBV27 and J usage is TRBJ1-1, with unresolved D. V shed 2 bases and J shed 0 bases, with 13 bases lying between them. Germline loops: CDR1 MNHEY, CDR2 SMNVEV (reference sequence). This CDR3 has 16 residues.

The gene calls are TRBV3-1 (or the pseudogene TRBV3-2) and TRBJ1-3, with 8 bases fitting TRBD1. The germline V gene has CDR1 LGHDT and CDR2 YNNKEL (reference sequence). The J segment lost 8 bases and the V segment lost 4 bases, leaving 13 bases of the junction unmatched. The CDR3 sequence is 16 residues long. CDR3 loop: CASSLGGTGWSDTIYF. As DNA, the CDR3 is TGTGCCAGCAGCCTAGGAGGGACAGGTTGGTCGGACACCATATATTTT.

The V call is TRBV12-3 or TRBV12-4, the J call TRBJ1-1, with 7 bases that match TRBD1. V gave up 6 bases and J gave up 3 bases; unmatched junction bases: 4. This CDR3 is built from 13 residues. The CDR3 loop reads CASSPQGDTEAFF. Here the CDR3 DNA reads TGTGCCAGCAGCCCCCAGGGGGACACTGAAGCTTTCTTT.

In this sample, this clone turned up once. The rearrangement joins TRBV7-2 to TRBJ1-2; D remains ambiguous. The CDR3 covers 15 residues. The V end lost 1 base, the J end lost 3 bases, and 12 bases lay between the germline ends. In germline, CDR1 is SGHTA, CDR2 FQGNSA. The CDR3 loop reads CASSLDRQRHYGYTF. The CDR3 coding sequence is TGTGCCAGCAGCTTAGACCGGCAAAGACACTATGGCTACACCTTC.